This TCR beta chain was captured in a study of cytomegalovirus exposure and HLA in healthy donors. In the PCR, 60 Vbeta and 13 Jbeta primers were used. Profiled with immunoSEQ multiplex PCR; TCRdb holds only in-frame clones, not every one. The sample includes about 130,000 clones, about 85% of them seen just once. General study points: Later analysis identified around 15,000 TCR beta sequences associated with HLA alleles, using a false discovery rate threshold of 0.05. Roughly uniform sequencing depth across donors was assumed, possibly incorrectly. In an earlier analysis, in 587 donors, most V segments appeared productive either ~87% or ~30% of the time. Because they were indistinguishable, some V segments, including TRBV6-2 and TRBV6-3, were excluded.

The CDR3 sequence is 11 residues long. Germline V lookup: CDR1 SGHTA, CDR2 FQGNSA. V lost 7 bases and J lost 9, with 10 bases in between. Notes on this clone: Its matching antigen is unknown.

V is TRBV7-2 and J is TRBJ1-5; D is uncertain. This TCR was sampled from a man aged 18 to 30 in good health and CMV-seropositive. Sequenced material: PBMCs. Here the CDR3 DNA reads TGTGCCAGCATTTCTAGGCTGCCCCAGCATTTT. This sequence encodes CASISRLPQHF.